The 21 T cell receptor beta chains below all came from one sample that was sequenced in a study of OX40 agonist ivuxolimab in advanced cancers. Sequenced by immunoSEQ multiplex PCR; TCRdb stores in-frame clones only, minus some. This sample has nearly 80,000 clones, with 90% to 95% found just once. The input for sequencing was CD4+ or CD8+ T cells sorted from blood, taken in a trial of the OX40 agonist ivuxolimab. The receptors were sampled from an adult with an advanced solid tumor such as melanoma, head and neck, liver or kidney cancer.

The chain joins TRBV30 to TRBJ2-1; D is possibly TRBD1 or TRBD2 (6 bases each). The CDR3 totals 14 residues. CDR1 and CDR2 from the germline V gene are GTSNPN and SVGIG (reference sequence). The CDR3: CASNEGGSGNEQFF. In DNA, the CDR3 is TGTGCGAGTAACGAGGGGGGCTCGGGGAATGAGCAGTTCTTC.

V is TRBV6-5 and J is TRBJ1-2, with TRBD1 matching 7 bases. The CDR3 spans 14 residues. The junction had 7 bases not matched to a gene; V was cut back by 6 bases and J by 3 bases. Per the germline V gene, CDR1 is MNHEY and CDR2 is SVGAGI. CDR3 DNA sequence: TGTGCCAGCAGGCCAGGGGGGACCTACTATGGCTACACCTTC. Translating it yields CASRPGGTYYGYTF.

This chain links TRBV29-1 with TRBJ2-2, with D perhaps being TRBD1 or TRBD2 (5 bases each). The CDR3 runs to 13 residues. Germline CDR1 is SQVTM and CDR2 is ANQGSEA. V gave up 4 bases and J gave up 6 bases, with 12 bases separating them. The CDR3 DNA reads TGCAGCGTTGTCAGTCGGGACGCCGGGGAGCTGTTTTTT. This translates into CSVVSRDAGELFF.

The chain links TRBV29-1 to TRBJ2-5; TRBD2 might be the D (7 bases). Trimming stripped 0 bases from V and 1 base from J, with 15 bases between. Germline V gives CDR1 SQVTM, CDR2 ANQGSEA. The CDR3 covers 16 residues. CDR3 sequence: CSVEDPQGGAQETQYF. CDR3 DNA sequence: TGCAGCGTTGAAGATCCACAGGGAGGGGCCCAAGAGACCCAGTACTTC.

This clone turned up a few times. The chain joins TRBV6-6 to TRBJ1-5; D is perhaps TRBD1 (6 bases). Germline lookup yields CDR1 MNHNY and CDR2 SVGAGI (reference sequence). Trimming cost V 6 bases and J 6 bases, with 12 bases left between them. This CDR3 comprises 13 residues. In DNA, the CDR3 is TGTGCCAGCAGCCACGGGACACGTCAGCCCCAGCATTTT. This codes for CASSHGTRQPQHF.

The chain employs TRBV7-9 and TRBJ2-2; 9 nucleotides match TRBD1. The CDR3 sequence is 15 residues long. Germline lookup yields CDR1 SEHNR and CDR2 FQNEAQ (reference sequence). J gave up 7 bases and V 5 bases, and 8 bases lay outside the gene matches. The CDR3 sequence is CASSPGTGRVGELFF. CDR3 bases: TGTGCCAGCAGCCCCGGGACAGGGAGAGTCGGGGAGCTGTTTTTT. Drawing the rest from reference TRBV7-9 and TRBJ2-2, the complete variable domain is DTGVSQNPRHKITKRGQNVTFRCDPISEHNRLYWYRQTLGQGPEFLTYFQNEAQLEKSRLLSDRFSAERPKGSFSTLEIQRTEQGDSAMYLCASSPGTGRVGELFFGEGSRLTVL.

This clone was seen a single time. V is TRBV13 and J is TRBJ2-3; 8 nucleotides agree with TRBD2. Germline V gene sequence: CDR1 PRHDT, CDR2 FYEKMQ (reference sequence). This CDR3 is 15 amino acids long. V lost 1 base to trimming and J lost 4 bases; unmatched junction nucleotides: 4. This chain's CDR3 is CASSLEREIPDTQYF. CDR3 sequence (DNA): TGTGCCAGCAGCTTAGAGCGGGAGATCCCAGATACGCAGTATTTT.

The J gene is TRBJ2-2, the V gene TRBV15; 7 bases line up with TRBD2. CDR1 LNHNV and CDR2 YYDKDF come from the germline V gene (reference sequence). The CDR3 is 16 amino acids. V shed 0 bases and J 8 bases; nucleotides not matched to a gene: 9. Written as DNA, the CDR3 is TGTGCCACCAGCAGAGATCCGGGGGGAAGCAGAGGGGAGCTGTTTTTT. It encodes CATSRDPGGSRGELFF.

The chain couples TRBV11-2 to TRBJ1-1; D might be TRBD1 (5 bases). The CDR3 runs 16 residues. V was trimmed by 5 bases and J by 1 base, leaving 17 bases between them. Germline CDR1 reads SGHAT; CDR2 reads FQNNGV. The CDR3: CASSPGRDVWNTEAFF. The CDR3 DNA sequence: TGTGCCAGCAGCCCCGGGAGGGACGTCTGGAACACTGAAGCTTTCTTT. The variable domain in full, completed from reference TRBV11-2 and TRBJ1-1, reads EAGVAQSPRYKIIEKRQSVAFWCNPISGHATLYWYQQILGQGPKLLIQFQNNGVVDDSQLPKDRFSAERLKGVDSTLKIQPAKLEDSAVYLCASSPGRDVWNTEAFFGQGTRLTVV.

The genes are TRBV11-2 and TRBJ2-7, with D perhaps assigned TRBD1 or TRBD2 (5 bases each). Germline values: CDR1 SGHAT, CDR2 FQNNGV. There are 8 residues in the CDR3. The CDR3 loop is CGGYEQYF. The CDR3 DNA reads TGTGGGGGGTACGAGCAGTACTTC.

The rearrangement uses TRBV28 and TRBJ1-5; 8 nucleotides match TRBD1. In germline, CDR1 is MDHEN, CDR2 SYDVKM. This CDR3 has 16 amino acids. V shed 8 bases, J shed 0 bases, and the junction held 9 bases outside the gene matches. Written as DNA, the CDR3 is TGTGCCAGCCTCCTGACAGGGGTTCATAGCAATCAGCCCCAGCATTTT. Amino acid sequence: CASLLTGVHSNQPQHF.

The rearrangement links TRBV27 to TRBJ1-6, with D perhaps matching TRBD1 (6 bases). Germline V CDR1 and CDR2: MNHEY, SMNVEV (reference sequence). V lost 4 bases, J lost 7 bases, and 20 bases lay in between. CDR3 length: 17 amino acids. CDR3 region: CASSSPPGSRGNSPLHF. CDR3 DNA: TGTGCCAGCAGTTCCCCGCCCGGGTCGAGGGGGAATTCACCCCTCCACTTT.

The chain links TRBV4-2 to TRBJ2-2; no reliable D call. CDR3 length: 12 amino acids. CDR1 is LGHNA and CDR2 is YNFKEQ in the germline V gene. The germline V and J ends were trimmed by 3 bases and 8 bases, with 7 bases remaining between them. The CDR3 sequence is CASSHPSGELFF. DNA of the CDR3: TGTGCCAGCAGCCATCCTTCGGGGGAGCTGTTTTTT.

This sequence joins TRBV12-5 and TRBJ1-2, with D maybe TRBD1 (5 bases). The CDR3 runs 16 residues. The germline CDR1 and CDR2 sequences are LGHNT and FRNRAP. V was pared by 3 bases and J by 0 bases, with 14 bases between. The CDR3 region has the DNA TGTGCTAGTGGTTTTACCGGGACCTATACTAACTATGGCTACACCTTC. Residues: CASGFTGTYTNYGYTF.

This rearrangement joins TRBV2 to TRBJ2-3; a weak D match, TRBD2 (6 bases). The CDR3 totals 18 residues. V lost 6 bases and J 2 bases, leaving 24 bases between the germline ends. Germline V gene data show CDR1 as SNHLY and CDR2 as FYNNEI. The CDR3 DNA follows: TGTGCCAGCAGGGGGGGTGGCGCAGGACAATTTGTCACAGATACGCAGTATTTT. Protein: CASRGGGAGQFVTDTQYF.

This chain joins TRBV18 and TRBJ2-2; no firm D call. The germline CDR1 and CDR2 sequences are KGHSH and LQKENI. This CDR3 comprises 13 residues. V was cut by 2 bases and J by 4 bases, with 5 bases left in between. The CDR3 spells CASSPSPTGELFF. CDR3 nucleotides: TGTGCCAGCTCACCAAGTCCCACCGGGGAGCTGTTTTTT.

V is TRBV27 and J is TRBJ1-3; unclear D gene. Germline values: CDR1 MNHEY, CDR2 SMNVEV (reference sequence). There are 14 residues in the CDR3. V lost 3 bases and J 1 base, leaving 7 bases between the germline ends. The CDR3 sequence is CASSLDGSGNTIYF. For the CDR3, the DNA is TGTGCCAGCAGTTTGGACGGATCTGGAAACACCATATATTTT.

This chain links TRBV27 with TRBJ1-2; D unresolved. The CDR3 runs to 13 residues. Germline values: CDR1 MNHEY, CDR2 SMNVEV (reference sequence). Trimming left V 6 bases short and J 3 bases short, with 11 bases between. The CDR3 DNA follows: TGTGCCAGCAGAGATATGAGGGACTATGGCTACACCTTC. It codes for CASRDMRDYGYTF.

The chain recombines TRBV4-2 with TRBJ2-5; 7 bases are a match to TRBD1. The J call may be faulty, since TRBJ2-7 better matches the DNA end. The germline V gene has CDR1 LGHNA and CDR2 YNFKEQ. CDR3 size: 15 residues. CDR3 DNA: TGTGCCAGCAGCCCTTACCGGGACAGCTCCTACGAGCAGTACTTC. It is translated as CASSPYRDSSYEQYF.

The chain has TRBV27 and TRBJ2-7; 11 positions agree with TRBD2. Germline values: CDR1 MNHEY, CDR2 SMNVEV (reference sequence). V dropped 3 bases and J dropped 0; count of bases not matched to a gene: 1. The CDR3 runs 15 residues. The CDR3 is CASSFLAGGSYEQYF. The CDR3, as DNA: TGTGCCAGCAGTTTTCTAGCGGGGGGCTCCTACGAGCAGTACTTC.

The gene calls are TRBV7-8 and TRBJ2-1; 12 nucleotides agree with TRBD2. The CDR3 runs 17 residues. Germline CDR1 is SGHVS and CDR2 is FQNEAQ. V was pared by 5 bases and J by 4 bases, with 9 bases of the junction left unmatched. The CDR3, as DNA: TGTGCCAGCAGCCCACACGAAGGACTAGCGGGGTACAATGAGCAGTTCTTC. Protein product: CASSPHEGLAGYNEQFF.